The 13 T cell receptor beta chains presented below share a single source sample, sequenced in a study of blood T cell repertoires in COVID-19. TCRdb keeps only in-frame clones here, not all; method: immunoSEQ multiplex PCR. This sample carries around 200,000 clones, around 84% of them seen once, and the ten largest clones take around 7.4%. Material: PBMCs or T cells enriched from blood (not recorded which). The receptor source for this set is a woman aged 40 to 50 with acute COVID-19.

The chain combines TRBV4-1 with TRBJ1-2; unclear D gene. The CDR3 covers 14 residues. With 0 bases removed from V and 8 bases from J, the gap between germline ends came to 13 bases. Germline CDR1 and CDR2: MGHRA and YSYEKL. The CDR3 loop is CASSQDIITGGYTF. As DNA, the CDR3 is TGCGCCAGCAGCCAAGATATCATAACGGGGGGCTACACCTTC.

CDR3 in DNA: TGTGCCAGCAGTGGCGGACAGGTGCTCACCGGGGAGCTGTTTTTT. Translating gives CASSGGQVLTGELFF. This rearrangement joins TRBV27 to TRBJ2-2, with 7 positions matching TRBD1. The CDR3 consists of 15 residues. Germline lookup yields CDR1 MNHEY and CDR2 SMNVEV (reference sequence). Unmatched junction bases numbered 7, after V lost 5 bases and J lost 4 bases.

This chain connects TRBV27 to TRBJ1-1, with 8 positions matching TRBD1. CDR1 is MNHEY, CDR2 SMNVEV, per germline (reference sequence). The CDR3 sequence is 15 residues long. The V segment lost 0 bases and the J segment 7 bases; nucleotides outside the gene matches: 7. The CDR3 reads CASSLSITGGNEAFF. The CDR3 DNA reads TGTGCCAGCAGTTTATCGATTACAGGGGGTAATGAAGCTTTCTTT.

This clone was counted once. This chain links TRBV9 with TRBJ1-1; 7 bases are shared with TRBD1. The V gene's germline CDR1 is SGDLS and CDR2 YYNGEE. CDR3 length: 16 residues. The V gene end was trimmed by 3 bases and the J gene end by 0 bases; junction bases not matched to a gene: 8. For the CDR3, the DNA is TGTGCCAGCAGCGGGAAGACAGGGCCAGTGAACACTGAAGCTTTCTTT. It encodes CASSGKTGPVNTEAFF. The entire variable domain, with the rest obtained from reference TRBV9 and TRBJ1-1, is as follows: DSGVTQTPKHLITATGQRVTLRCSPRSGDLSVYWYQQSLDQGLQFLIQYYNGEERAKGNILERFSAQQFPDLHSELNLSSLELGDSALYFCASSGKTGPVNTEAFFGQGTRLTVV.

In DNA form, the CDR3 reads TGTGCCACCAGTGATTTGTCCAGGGGGCGATACAATGAGCAGTTCTTC. Amino acid sequence: CATSDLSRGRYNEQFF. The chain employs TRBV24-1 and TRBJ2-1, with TRBD1 matching over 8 bases. The CDR3 sequence is 16 residues long. The V gene end was trimmed by 0 bases and the J gene end by 4 bases; junction bases not matched to a gene: 4. CDR1 is KGHDR and CDR2 is SFDVKD in the germline V gene.

The V and J genes are TRBV11-1 and TRBJ2-5; D call uncertain. This CDR3 spans 15 amino acids. With 1 base removed from V and 3 bases from J, the gap between germline ends came to 12 bases. The germline CDR1 and CDR2 sequences are SGHAT and FQDESV (reference sequence). In nucleotides, the CDR3 is TGTGCCAGCAGCTTAGACGTCTTAGTAAAAGAGACCCAGTACTTC. Translating gives CASSLDVLVKETQYF.

Only a few counts were recorded for this clone. CDR3 sequence (DNA): TGTGCCAGTAGTATCATCCACCTACAGACTAATGAAAAACTGTTTTTT. It translates to CASSIIHLQTNEKLFF. The chain employs TRBV19 and TRBJ1-4; no clear D. Germline CDR1 and CDR2: LNHDA and SQIVND (reference sequence). Trimming removed 3 bases at V and 2 bases at J, with 13 bases between. This CDR3 has 16 residues.

The chain carries TRBV19 and TRBJ1-6, with D tentatively TRBD1 (6 bases). In germline, CDR1 is LNHDA, CDR2 SQIVND (reference sequence). V lost 5 bases, J lost 7 bases, and 18 bases lay in between. This CDR3 has 16 residues. CDR3 sequence: CASSFRQVTGNSPLHF. The CDR3 DNA follows: TGTGCCAGTAGTTTTCGACAGGTTACTGGCAATTCACCCCTCCACTTT.

The chain combines TRBV29-1 with TRBJ2-3, with D perhaps TRBD1 (6 bases). CDR1 is SQVTM and CDR2 is ANQGSEA in the germline V gene. The CDR3 length is 14 residues. V was trimmed by 3 bases and J by 5 bases, leaving 15 bases between them. In DNA form, the CDR3 reads TGCAGCGTTGATATTCAACAGGGTGGAGATACGCAGTATTTT. Translation: CSVDIQQGGDTQYF.

This clone appeared once. CDR3 amino acids: CTSSQDPGREFDRRPYEQYF. DNA of the CDR3: TGCACCAGCAGCCAAGATCCCGGGCGGGAGTTTGACCGGCGTCCCTACGAGCAGTACTTC. The V gene is TRBV1, the J gene TRBJ2-7; no DNA check was done on the table's D call, TRBD2. TRBV1 is annotated as a pseudogene. This CDR3 has 20 residues.

The V and J genes are TRBV19 and TRBJ1-5, with D maybe TRBD1 (6 bases). The CDR3 is made up of 14 amino acids. CDR1 and CDR2 from the germline V gene are LNHDA and SQIVND (reference sequence). The V end was cut by 4 bases, the J end by 3 bases, with 10 bases between. In DNA form, the CDR3 reads TGTGCCAGTAGTAACAACAGGGACAATCAGCCCCAGCATTTT. It encodes CASSNNRDNQPQHF.

V gene TRBV11-2 combines with J gene TRBJ1-1; D is ambiguous. Germline V gene sequence: CDR1 SGHAT, CDR2 FQNNGV. The CDR3 has 18 residues. Trimming shortened V by 2 bases and J by 0 bases, and 19 bases separated the two germline ends. In DNA form, the CDR3 reads TGTGCCAGCAGCTTAAGGTTGGTTGCGGCGTCTGTGAACACTGAAGCTTTCTTT. Protein: CASSLRLVAASVNTEAFF.

This rearrangement joins TRBV29-1 to TRBJ2-6; D gene ambiguous. The CDR3 has 12 residues. The V end was cut by 3 bases, the J end by 2 bases, with 2 bases between. Germline CDR1 is SQVTM and CDR2 is ANQGSEA. The CDR3 region is CSVDTGANVLTF. In DNA form, the CDR3 reads TGCAGCGTTGACACTGGGGCCAACGTCCTGACTTTC.